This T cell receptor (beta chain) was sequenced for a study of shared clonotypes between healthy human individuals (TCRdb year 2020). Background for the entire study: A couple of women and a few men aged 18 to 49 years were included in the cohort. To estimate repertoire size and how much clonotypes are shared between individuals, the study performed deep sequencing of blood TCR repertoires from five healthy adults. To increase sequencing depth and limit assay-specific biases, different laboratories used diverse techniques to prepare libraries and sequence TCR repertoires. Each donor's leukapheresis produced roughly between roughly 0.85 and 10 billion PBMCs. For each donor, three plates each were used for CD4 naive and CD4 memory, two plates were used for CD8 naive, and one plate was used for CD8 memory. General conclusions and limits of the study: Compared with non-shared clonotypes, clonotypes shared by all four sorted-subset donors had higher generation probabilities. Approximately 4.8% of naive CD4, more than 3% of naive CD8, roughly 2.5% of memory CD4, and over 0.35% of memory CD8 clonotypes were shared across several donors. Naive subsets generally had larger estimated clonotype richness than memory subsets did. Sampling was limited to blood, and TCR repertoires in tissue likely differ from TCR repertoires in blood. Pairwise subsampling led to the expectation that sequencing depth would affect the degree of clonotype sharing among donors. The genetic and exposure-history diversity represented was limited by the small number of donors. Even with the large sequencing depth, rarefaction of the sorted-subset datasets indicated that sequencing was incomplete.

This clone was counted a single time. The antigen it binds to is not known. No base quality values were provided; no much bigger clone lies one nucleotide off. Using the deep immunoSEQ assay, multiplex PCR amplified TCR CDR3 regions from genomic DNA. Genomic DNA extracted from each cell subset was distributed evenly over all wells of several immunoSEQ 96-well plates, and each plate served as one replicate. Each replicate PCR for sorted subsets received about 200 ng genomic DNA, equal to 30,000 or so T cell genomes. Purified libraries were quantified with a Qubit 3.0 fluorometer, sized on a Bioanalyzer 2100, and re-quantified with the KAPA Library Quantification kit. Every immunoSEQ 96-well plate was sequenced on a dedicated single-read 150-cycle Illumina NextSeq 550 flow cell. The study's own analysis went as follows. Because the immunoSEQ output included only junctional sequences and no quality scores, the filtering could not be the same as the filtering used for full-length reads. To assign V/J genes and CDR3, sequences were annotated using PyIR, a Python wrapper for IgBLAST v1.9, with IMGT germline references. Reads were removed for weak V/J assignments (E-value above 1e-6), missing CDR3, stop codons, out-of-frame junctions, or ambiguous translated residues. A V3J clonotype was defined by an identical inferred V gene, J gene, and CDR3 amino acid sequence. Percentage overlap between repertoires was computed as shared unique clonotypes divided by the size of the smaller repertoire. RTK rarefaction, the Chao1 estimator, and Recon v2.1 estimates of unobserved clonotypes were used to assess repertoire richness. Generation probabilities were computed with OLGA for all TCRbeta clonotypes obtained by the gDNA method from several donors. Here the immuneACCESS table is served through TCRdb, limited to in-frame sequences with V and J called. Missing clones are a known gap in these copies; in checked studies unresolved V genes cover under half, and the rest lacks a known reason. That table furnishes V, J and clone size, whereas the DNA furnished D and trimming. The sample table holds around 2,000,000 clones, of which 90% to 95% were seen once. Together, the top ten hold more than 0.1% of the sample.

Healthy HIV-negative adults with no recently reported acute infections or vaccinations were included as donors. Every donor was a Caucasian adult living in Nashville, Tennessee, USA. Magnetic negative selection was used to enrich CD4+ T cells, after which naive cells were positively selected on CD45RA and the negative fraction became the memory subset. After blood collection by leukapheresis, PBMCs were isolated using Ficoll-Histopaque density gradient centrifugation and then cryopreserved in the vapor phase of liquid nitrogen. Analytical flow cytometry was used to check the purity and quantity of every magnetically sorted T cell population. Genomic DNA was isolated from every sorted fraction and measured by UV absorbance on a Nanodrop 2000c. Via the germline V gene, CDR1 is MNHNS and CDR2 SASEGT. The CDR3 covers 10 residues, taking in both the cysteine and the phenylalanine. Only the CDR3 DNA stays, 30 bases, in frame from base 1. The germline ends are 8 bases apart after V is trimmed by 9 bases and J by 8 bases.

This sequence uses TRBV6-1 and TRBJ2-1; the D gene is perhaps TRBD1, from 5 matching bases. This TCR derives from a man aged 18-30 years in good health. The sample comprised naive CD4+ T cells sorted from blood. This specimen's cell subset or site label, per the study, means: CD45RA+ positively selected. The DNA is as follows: TGTGCCAGTGTGGGGCATGAGCAGTTCTTC. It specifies CASVGHEQFF.